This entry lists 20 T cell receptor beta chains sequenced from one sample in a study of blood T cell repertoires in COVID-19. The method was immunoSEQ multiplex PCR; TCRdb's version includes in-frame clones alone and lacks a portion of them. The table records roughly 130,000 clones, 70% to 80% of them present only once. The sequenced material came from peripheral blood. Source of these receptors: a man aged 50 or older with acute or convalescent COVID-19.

DNA of the CDR3: TGTGCCAGCAGCAAGAGGGCTAGCGGGGAACAAGAGACCCAGTACTTC. It codes for CASSKRASGEQETQYF. The genes are TRBV21-1 and TRBJ2-5; the D call TRBD2 from the table was never checked on the DNA. TRBV21-1 has pseudogene status. The CDR3 is made up of 16 amino acids.

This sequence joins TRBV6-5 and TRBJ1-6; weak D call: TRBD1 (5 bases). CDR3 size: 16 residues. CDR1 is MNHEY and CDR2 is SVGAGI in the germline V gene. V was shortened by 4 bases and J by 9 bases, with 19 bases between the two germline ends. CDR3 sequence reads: CASSLAPAGGGSPLHF. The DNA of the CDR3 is TGTGCCAGCAGTTTAGCCCCAGCGGGCGGGGGTTCACCCCTCCACTTT.

The CDR3 reads CASSRRGSRGNEKLFF. CDR3 in DNA: TGTGCCAGCTCCCGTAGGGGGTCCAGGGGTAATGAAAAACTGTTTTTT. The chain couples TRBV9 to TRBJ1-4; D may be TRBD1 (6 bases). This CDR3 is built from 16 residues. Per the germline V gene, CDR1 is SGDLS and CDR2 is YYNGEE. V gave up 7 bases and J gave up 4 bases, with 20 bases separating them.

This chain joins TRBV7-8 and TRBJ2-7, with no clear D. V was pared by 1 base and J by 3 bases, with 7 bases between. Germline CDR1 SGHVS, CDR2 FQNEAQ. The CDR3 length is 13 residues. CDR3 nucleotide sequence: TGTGCCAGCAGCTTAGGGGCACACTACGAGCAGTACGTC. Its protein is CASSLGAHYEQYV.

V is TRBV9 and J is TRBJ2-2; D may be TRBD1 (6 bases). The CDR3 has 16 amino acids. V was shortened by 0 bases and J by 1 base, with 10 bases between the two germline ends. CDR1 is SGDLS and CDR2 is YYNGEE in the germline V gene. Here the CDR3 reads CASSVEGRGNTGELFF. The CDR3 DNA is TGTGCCAGCAGCGTAGAGGGCAGGGGGAACACCGGGGAGCTGTTTTTT.

The DNA of the CDR3 is TGCAGCGTTTTGATAGCGAATGGGTGGGAGACCCAGTACTTC. This gives the protein CSVLIANGWETQYF. V gene TRBV29-1 combines with J gene TRBJ2-5, with D perhaps TRBD2 (5 bases). Germline V CDR1 and CDR2: SQVTM, ANQGSEA. V lost 5 bases to trimming and J lost 5 bases, with 18 bases between them. CDR3 length: 14 residues.

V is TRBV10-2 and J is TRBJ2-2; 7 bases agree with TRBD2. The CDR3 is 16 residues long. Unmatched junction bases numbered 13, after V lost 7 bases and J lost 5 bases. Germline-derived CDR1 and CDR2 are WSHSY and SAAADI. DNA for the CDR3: TGCGCCAGCAAGGGGCAGGGAGGGTCTAATACCGGGGAGCTGTTTTTT. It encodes CASKGQGGSNTGELFF.

The CDR3 spells CASSFLTGDGAEAFF. The CDR3 DNA sequence: TGTGCCAGCAGCTTTTTGACAGGTGATGGGGCTGAAGCTTTCTTT. V is TRBV7-2 and J is TRBJ1-1, with D possibly being TRBD1 (6 bases). Trimming stripped 3 bases from V and 6 bases from J, with 17 bases between. This CDR3 is 15 amino acids long. Germline V gene sequence: CDR1 SGHTA, CDR2 FQGNSA.

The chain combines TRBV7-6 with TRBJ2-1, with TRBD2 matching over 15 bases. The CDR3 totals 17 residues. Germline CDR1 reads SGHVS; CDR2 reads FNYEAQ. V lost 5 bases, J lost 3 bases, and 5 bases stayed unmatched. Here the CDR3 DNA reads TGTGCCAGCAGCCCGACGGGACTAGCGGGGGGCTACAATGAGCAGTTCTTC. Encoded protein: CASSPTGLAGGYNEQFF.

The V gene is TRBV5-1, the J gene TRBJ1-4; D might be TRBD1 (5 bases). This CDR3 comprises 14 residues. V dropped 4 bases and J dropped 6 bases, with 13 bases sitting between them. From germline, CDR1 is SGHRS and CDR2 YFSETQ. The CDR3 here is CASSIDSFDEKLFF. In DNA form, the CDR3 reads TGCGCCAGCAGCATTGACAGCTTCGATGAAAAACTGTTTTTT. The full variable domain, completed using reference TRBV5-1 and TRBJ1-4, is KAGVTQTPRYLIKTRGQQVTLSCSPISGHRSVSWYQQTPGQGLQFLFEYFSETQRNKGNFPGRFSGRQFSNSRSEMNVSTLELGDSALYLCASSIDSFDEKLFFGSGTQLSVL.

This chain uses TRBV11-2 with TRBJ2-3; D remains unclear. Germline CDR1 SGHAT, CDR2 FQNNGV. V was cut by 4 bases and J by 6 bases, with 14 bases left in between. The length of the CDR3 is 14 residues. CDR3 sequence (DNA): TGTGCCAGCAGCTCCCCCCGCCGAGGTGATACGCAGTATTTT. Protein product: CASSSPRRGDTQYF. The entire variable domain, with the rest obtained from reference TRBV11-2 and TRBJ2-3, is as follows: EAGVAQSPRYKIIEKRQSVAFWCNPISGHATLYWYQQILGQGPKLLIQFQNNGVVDDSQLPKDRFSAERLKGVDSTLKIQPAKLEDSAVYLCASSSPRRGDTQYFGPGTRLTVL.

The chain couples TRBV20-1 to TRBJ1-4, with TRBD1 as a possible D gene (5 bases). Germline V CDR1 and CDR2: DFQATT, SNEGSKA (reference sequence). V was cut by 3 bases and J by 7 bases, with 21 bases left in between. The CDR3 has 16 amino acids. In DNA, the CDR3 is TGCAGTGCTAGTACAATTTCGGGGGGGAGAGGTGAAAAACTGTTTTTT. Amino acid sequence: CSASTISGGRGEKLFF.

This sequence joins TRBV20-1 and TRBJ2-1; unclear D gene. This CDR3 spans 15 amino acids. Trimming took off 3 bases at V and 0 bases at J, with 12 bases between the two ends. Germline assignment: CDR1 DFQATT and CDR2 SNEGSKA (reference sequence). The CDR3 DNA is TGCAGTGCTAGTTCGGGTCAAAGCTCCTACAATGAGCAGTTCTTC. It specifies CSASSGQSSYNEQFF.

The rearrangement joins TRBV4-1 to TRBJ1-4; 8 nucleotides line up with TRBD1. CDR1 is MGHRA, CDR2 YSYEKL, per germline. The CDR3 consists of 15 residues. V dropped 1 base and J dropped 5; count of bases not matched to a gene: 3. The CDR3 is CASSQGDRGNEKLFF. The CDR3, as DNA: TGCGCCAGCAGCCAAGGTGACAGGGGCAATGAAAAACTGTTTTTT.

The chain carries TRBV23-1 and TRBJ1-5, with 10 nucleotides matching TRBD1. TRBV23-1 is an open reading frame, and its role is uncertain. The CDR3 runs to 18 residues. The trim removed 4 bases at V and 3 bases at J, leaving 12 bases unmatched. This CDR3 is CASSLHPRDRGVNQPQHF. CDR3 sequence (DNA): TGCGCCAGCAGTCTCCACCCCCGGGACAGGGGTGTCAATCAGCCCCAGCATTTT.

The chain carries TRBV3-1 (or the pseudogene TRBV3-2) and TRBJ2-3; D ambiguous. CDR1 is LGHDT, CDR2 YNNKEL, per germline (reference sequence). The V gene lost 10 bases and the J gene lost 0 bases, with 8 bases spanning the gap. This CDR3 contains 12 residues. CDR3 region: CATKSSTDTQYF. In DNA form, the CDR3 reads TGTGCCACCAAATCAAGCACAGATACGCAGTATTTT.

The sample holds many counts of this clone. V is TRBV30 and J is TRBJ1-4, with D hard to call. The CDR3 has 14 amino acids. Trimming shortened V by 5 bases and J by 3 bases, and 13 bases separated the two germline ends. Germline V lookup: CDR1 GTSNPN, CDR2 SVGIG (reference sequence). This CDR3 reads CAWGEPGANEKLFF. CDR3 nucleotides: TGTGCCTGGGGTGAGCCGGGAGCTAATGAAAAACTGTTTTTT.

CDR3 loop: CASSLGDSLTYEQYF. CDR3 DNA sequence: TGCGCCAGCAGCTTGGGGGACAGCCTTACCTACGAGCAGTACTTC. This sequence joins TRBV5-1 and TRBJ2-7; 7 bases align to TRBD1. The V segment lost 0 bases and the J segment 2 bases; nucleotides outside the gene matches: 5. In germline, CDR1 is SGHRS, CDR2 YFSETQ. The CDR3 spans 15 residues.

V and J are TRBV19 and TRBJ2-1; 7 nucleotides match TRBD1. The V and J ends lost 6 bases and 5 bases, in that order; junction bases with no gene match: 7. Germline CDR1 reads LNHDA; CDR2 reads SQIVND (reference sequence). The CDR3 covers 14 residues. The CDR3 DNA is TGTGCCAGTAGAAATGACAGGGCCGACAATGAGCAGTTCTTC. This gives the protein CASRNDRADNEQFF.

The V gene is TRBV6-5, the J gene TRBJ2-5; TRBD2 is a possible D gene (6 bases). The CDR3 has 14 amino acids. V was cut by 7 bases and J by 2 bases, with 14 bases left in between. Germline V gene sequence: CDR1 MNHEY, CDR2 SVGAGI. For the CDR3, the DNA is TGTGCCAGCACCACCCCGGGGGTACAAGAGACCCAGTACTTC. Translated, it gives CASTTPGVQETQYF.